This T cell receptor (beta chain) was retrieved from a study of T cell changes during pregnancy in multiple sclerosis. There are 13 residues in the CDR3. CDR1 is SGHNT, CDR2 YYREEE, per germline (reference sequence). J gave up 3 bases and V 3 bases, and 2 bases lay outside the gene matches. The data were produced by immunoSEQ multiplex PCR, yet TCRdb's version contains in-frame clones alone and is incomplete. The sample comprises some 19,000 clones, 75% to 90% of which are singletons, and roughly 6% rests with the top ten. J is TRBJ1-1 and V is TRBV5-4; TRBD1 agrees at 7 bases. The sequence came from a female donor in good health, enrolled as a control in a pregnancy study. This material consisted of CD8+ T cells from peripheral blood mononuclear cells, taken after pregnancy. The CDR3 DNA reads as TGTGCCAGCAGCTATCAGGGGGACACTGAAGCTTTCTTT. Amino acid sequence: CASSYQGDTEAFF.